This TCR beta chain was found in a study of T cells in localized non-small cell lung cancer. Regarding the study as a whole: Adjacent uninvolved lung tissue had the highest T cell clonality, exceeding tumor.

As concerns this clone: The antigen is unknown.

The trim removed 0 bases at V and 4 bases at J, leaving 3 bases unmatched. CDR3 length: 15 amino acids. The germline CDR1 and CDR2 sequences are MNHEY and SVGAGI. Method: immunoSEQ multiplex PCR; TCRdb's copy keeps in-frame clones and lacks some. Of just under 80,000 clones detected, around 81% appear once; the ten largest clones hold more than 9%. Material: peripheral blood, obtained before any cancer treatment. The chain is built from TRBV6-5 and TRBJ1-1, with 9 bases matching TRBD1. The clonotype comes from an older female donor with stage I lung adenocarcinoma. The CDR3 protein is CASSYSTTGGTEAFF. The CDR3 nucleotides are TGTGCCAGCAGTTACTCGACGACAGGGGGCACTGAAGCTTTCTTT.